Below are 6 T cell receptor beta chains sequenced from a single sample in a study of beta chain features in type 1 diabetes. General study results and limits: Moderate yet significant TCRB CDR3 shortening was seen in Type 1 diabetes patients in all four CD4+ subsets.

Their antigens remain unidentified. Every bit of the isolated RNA underwent reverse transcription, so sequencing read expressed TCRB transcripts. TCRdb's copy holds only in-frame clones and misses some; the assay was immunoSEQ multiplex PCR. Of about 150,000 clones listed, around 9% were seen once; the top ten hold about 0.7%. Input material: central memory CD4+ T cells from blood. The source of these receptors is a woman in her twenties or thirties with type 1 diabetes.

V and J are TRBV19 and TRBJ1-4; 12 nucleotides line up with TRBD1. Unmatched junction bases numbered 5, after V lost 7 bases and J lost 5 bases. Germline loops: CDR1 LNHDA, CDR2 SQIVND (reference sequence). The CDR3 has 15 amino acids. CDR3 sequence (DNA): TGTGCCAGTATGGGGGACAGGGGGCGAAATGAAAAACTGTTTTTT. This gives the protein CASMGDRGRNEKLFF.

The J gene is TRBJ1-3, the V gene TRBV28, with unresolved D. There are 19 residues in the CDR3. Trimming removed 2 bases at V and 5 bases at J, with 25 bases between. Looked up from germline, CDR1 is MDHEN and CDR2 is SYDVKM. The CDR3 here is CASSLPRTVHDRERNTIYF. CDR3 bases: TGTGCCAGCAGTTTACCCCGGACTGTCCACGACCGAGAGAGAAACACCATATATTTT.

The genes are TRBV10-3 and TRBJ2-7; D may be TRBD1 (5 bases). V dropped 4 bases and J dropped 0 bases, with 16 bases sitting between them. The V gene's germline CDR1 is ENHRY and CDR2 SYGVKD. The CDR3 has 16 amino acids. As DNA, the CDR3 is TGTGCCATCAGTGCCAAAGACAGCCAGGACTCCTACGAGCAGTACTTC. Its protein is CAISAKDSQDSYEQYF.

This clone was found a few times. This chain links TRBV5-1 with TRBJ2-4, with 7 bases aligning to TRBD2. After removal of 0 bases from V and 8 bases from J, the junction contained 5 bases not matched to a gene. The CDR3 has 14 amino acids. Germline CDR1 SGHRS, CDR2 YFSETQ. The CDR3 DNA follows: TGCGCCAGCAGCTTGGATAGGGGAGGGGACATTCAGTACTTC. Protein sequence: CASSLDRGGDIQYF.

The chain employs TRBV6-5 and TRBJ1-1, with D uncertain. Trimming pared 6 bases from V and 5 bases from J, leaving 16 bases between. CDR1 is MNHEY and CDR2 is SVGAGI in the germline V gene. The CDR3 totals 14 residues. CDR3 protein: CASSPTRIGTEAFF. CDR3 DNA sequence: TGTGCCAGCAGCCCAACCCGGATCGGGACTGAAGCTTTCTTT.

This chain connects TRBV30 to TRBJ1-1; TRBD1 might be the D (5 bases). V lost 2 bases to trimming and J lost 4 bases, with 14 bases between them. This CDR3 comprises 14 residues. Germline V lookup: CDR1 GTSNPN, CDR2 SVGIG (reference sequence). Written as DNA, the CDR3 is TGTGCCTGGAGTTCTCTCGGGGGTGTCACTGAAGCTTTCTTT. As protein: CAWSSLGGVTEAFF. Based on the CDR3 plus reference TRBV30 and TRBJ1-1, the full variable domain is SQTIHQWPATLVQPVGSPLSLECTVEGTSNPNLYWYRQAAGRGLQLLFYSVGIGQISSEVPQNLSASRPQDRQFILSSKKLLLSDSGFYLCAWSSLGGVTEAFFGQGTRLTVV.